This T cell receptor beta chain appears in the sequencing data of a study of beta chain features in type 1 diabetes. Reverse transcription of all isolated RNA meant that expressed TCRB transcripts were sequenced. Assay: immunoSEQ multiplex PCR; the TCRdb copy retains only in-frame clones and omits some. The sample has 500,000 to 850,000 clones; over 11% are singletons. Concerning this clone: Antigen specificity is unknown.

Trimming removed 0 bases from V and 8 bases from J, with 25 bases in between. Germline CDR1 and CDR2: GTSNPN and SVGIG (reference sequence). The CDR3 runs to 17 residues. Study results and caveats: Shortening that was moderate but significant affected the TCRB CDR3s of Type 1 diabetes patients in all four CD4+ subsets.

Source material: naive CD4+ T cells from blood. The rearrangement uses TRBV30 and TRBJ1-2; D unclear. The sequence was collected from a young man with type 1 diabetes. In DNA, the CDR3 is TGTGCCTGGAGTGTAATACCATACCAGCGGGTTTTGAGGGGCTACACCTTC. Amino acids: CAWSVIPYQRVLRGYTF.